This T cell receptor (beta chain) emerged from a study of T cells of healthy individuals listed by TCRdb under 2018. With respect to this clonotype: The clone's antigen remains unknown. Base qualities are not provided; no much larger clone lies one nucleotide away.

Cut back by 0 bases and 6 bases, the V and J ends lie 5 bases apart. Including cysteine and phenylalanine, the CDR3 has 11 amino acids. This entry keeps only the CDR3 DNA: 33 bases, framed from base 1. CDR1 and CDR2 (SQVTM, ANQGSEA) derive from the germline V gene. Receptor amplification or capture employed 5' RACE. The sequencer listed for this sample is Illumina MiSeq. TCRdb reran the public reads through fastp at Q25 and MiXCR, keeping productive beta chains. Each entry merges the rows of one CDR3 protein and shows their most common DNA and genes. This sample is represented by 100,000 or so distinct CDR3 sequences; under 20% of them were singletons. About 6.2% of the sample comes from the top ten.

This chain is built from TRBV29-1 and TRBJ2-5; the D gene is unclear. The sequence was obtained from a human donor in good health. The nucleotide sequence is given as TGCAGCGTTGAAGACGGAAAGACCCAGTACTTC. This gives the protein CSVEDGKTQYF.